This T cell receptor (beta chain) was found in a study of spatial heterogeneity in lung cancer. Study at large: Fewer alpha-chain than beta-chain sequences were consistently detected. Study results and limitations: Among blood samples, ubiquitous expanded tumor TCRs appeared more at resection than at follow-up.

TCR cDNA molecules were tagged individually, and each one carried a unique molecular identifier. A single record per CDR3 protein comes from TCRdb applying MiXCR to the 5' RACE reads. The sample has around 11,000 distinct CDR3 sequences, approximately 25% seen once. This clonotype counts as medium-sized. Its specificity is unknown. In germline, CDR1 is DFQATT, CDR2 SNEGSKA (reference sequence). V trimming: 0 bases; J trimming: 3 bases; junction bases outside the gene matches: 4. The length of the CDR3 is 16 residues. The sample's time point: sample taken at primary tumor resection. Whole RNA from tumor, nontumor lung or frozen PBMC was sequenced unsorted. The donor group consisted of around 77 patients who had untreated, early-stage non-small cell lung cancer.

The chain is built from TRBV20-1 and TRBJ2-1, with 11 positions matching TRBD2. The sequence was collected from a female donor with early-stage non-small cell lung cancer. Sequenced here: PBMCs, sampled at surgery. CDR3 in DNA: TGCAGTGCTAGAGATGGACTAGCGGGCGACTACAATGAGCAGTTCTTC. Translating gives CSARDGLAGDYNEQFF.